Many counts were recorded for the clone carrying this T cell receptor (beta chain). Its specificity is unknown. These data originate in a study of regulatory T cells in long-lasting Graves disease. Time point specified: newly diagnosed GD, antithyroid drugs for less than 3 months. PBMC-derived RNA was used for the TCR library. With 0 bases removed from V and 2 bases from J, the gap between germline ends came to 11 bases. The CDR3 runs to 15 residues. Per the germline V gene, CDR1 is SGHRS and CDR2 is YFSETQ. Study-wide findings and caveats: Under persistent disease, TRBV28, TRBJ1-2 and TRBJ2-5 were used preferentially.

Assembly of TCR beta libraries relied on iRepertoire HTBI primers together with Arm-PCR of CDR3 regions. One entry per CDR3 protein, called by TCRdb with MiXCR from the multiplex PCR reads. The sample carries over 350,000 distinct CDR3 sequences, 14% recorded once. A further study also used this sample, focusing on T cells in Graves' hyperthyroidism and ophthalmopathy.

The chain combines TRBV5-1 with TRBJ2-5, with D perhaps TRBD2 (5 bases). The material was peripheral blood mononuclear cells (PBMCs), obtained at new diagnosis, from a patient treated with antithyroid drugs. This TCR derives from a woman aged 45-65 years with Graves disease. The CDR3 DNA sequence: TGCGCCAGCAGCTTGGTGCGGGCAGCGCAAGAGACCCAGTACTTC. Encoded protein: CASSLVRAAQETQYF.